This paragraph reports one T cell receptor beta chain. V lost 0 bases, J lost 10 bases, and 8 bases lay in between. Germline CDR1 and CDR2: SGDLS and YYNGEE. CDR3 length: 12 amino acids. The entry originates in a study of blood T cell repertoires in COVID-19. Using immunoSEQ multiplex PCR, the repertoire was profiled, and TCRdb retains in-frame clones only, with some absent. The sample consists of more than 55,000 clones, approximately 89% of them appearing once. This TCR derives from a woman aged 70-85 years with acute or convalescent COVID-19. This chain uses TRBV9 with TRBJ2-1; D gene ambiguous. The sequenced material came from peripheral blood. The CDR3 region has the DNA TGTGCCAGCAGCGTAGAAAAGCAAGAGCAGTTCTTC. This gives the protein CASSVEKQEQFF.